A single T cell receptor beta chain is shown here with its context. What antigen it recognizes has not been identified. No much larger clone is present one base from it, and per-base qualities are unavailable. RNA was isolated from bulk unsorted tissue, and RNA quality was assessed with a NanoDrop ND-1000 and an Agilent 2100. All donors had newly diagnosed lung cancer, had not received prior chemotherapy, and were admitted for thoracic surgery in China between August and November 2014. Anyone who had undergone radiotherapy or chemotherapy before, or who had another cancer at the same time, was left out of the study. Surgical tissue pieces of roughly 1-2.3 cm3 were preserved in RNAlater solution and stored at -80 °C until use. These data belong to a study of tumor and adjacent non-tumor tissue in lung cancer (dated by TCRdb to the late 2010s). Some background on the complete study: The cohort included around twelve adenocarcinoma, a couple of squamous cell carcinoma and 1 small cell lung cancer patients. The study compared bulk TCRbeta repertoires from lung tumor tissue and matched distant non-tumor lung tissue of some 14 lung cancer patients. Among the roughly 15 patients, ages ranged from about 31 to 85 years, about 10 were men and 5 were women, and disease was TNM stage I to III. Sequencing generated a total of 130,000,000 or so productive TCRbeta reads, averaging around 4.3 million reads per sample. Approximately 31 paired specimens, one tumor and one normal lung sample per patient, were profiled by TCRbeta CDR3 sequencing. Findings and caveats that apply to the study as a whole: The methods do not name the sequencing platform or mention unique molecular identifiers. Significantly higher TCR diversity (inverse Simpson) was observed in tumor tissue than in normal lung tissue (around 450 vs 150, P = 0.0075, Mann-Whitney U test). In normal lung, the top 100 clones accounted for a significantly larger cumulative share of the repertoire than in tumor tissue. TCR diversity was significantly higher in younger patients, and greater tumor TCR diversity was associated with shorter overall survival and shorter disease-free survival. Peripheral blood was not sequenced, so blood TCRbeta repertoires were not examined in the lung cancer patients of the study. With only roughly 14 patients in the cohort, the authors noted that larger samples and more detailed clinical data are needed.

Based on the germline V gene, the CDR1 and CDR2 sequences are MNHEY and SVGAGI. After removal of 5 bases from V and 3 bases from J, the junction retains 9 bases not matched to a gene. The CDR3, cysteine through phenylalanine, is 16 amino acids long. Left in the record is the CDR3 DNA by itself, 48 bases read in frame from the first base. Libraries were constructed by multiplex PCR. The sequencer was an Illumina HiSeq 2500. TCRbeta libraries were built by three rounds of nested PCR using primers (Table S4), following protocols modified from ARM-PCR. Before sequencing, PCR products of 200-500 bp were cut from the gel and purified using the QIAquick gel extraction kit. As for how the authors treated the data: Trimmomatic was used to clean the reads, FLASH merged the cleaned reads into complete CDR3 sequences, and MiTCR assigned the sequences to V(D)J germline segments. Clonal diversity was calculated as the inverse Simpson's index using VDJtools. In-frame sequences lacking a premature stop codon were counted as productive reads. TCRdb reran the public reads through fastp at Q25 and MiXCR, keeping productive beta chains. Here each entry gathers all rows of one CDR3 protein and keeps the most common genes and DNA. The V and J calls come from TCRdb's annotation, not from the publication. In all, the sample holds about 85,000 distinct CDR3 sequences, and around 59% of those were seen once. Together, the top ten hold roughly 15% of the sample.

The source is a man between 65 and 85 years old with non-small cell lung cancer. The sample comprised lung tumor tissue. This chain joins TRBV6-5 to TRBJ2-3; 9 central bases correspond to TRBD2. The CDR3 in this case is CASSLAGMGGTDTQYF. The DNA sequence reads TGTGCCAGCAGTCTAGCGGGAATGGGTGGGACAGATACGCAGTATTTT.